These 30 T cell receptor beta chains originate from one sample sequenced in a study of T cells in Graves' hyperthyroidism and ophthalmopathy. It was RNA transcripts that yielded the amplified TCR beta CDR3 regions. First-round RT-PCR of the TCR CDR3 relied on the HTBI primer set. TCRdb reprocessed the multiplex PCR reads via MiXCR and lists one record per CDR3 protein. The sample comprises a few hundred thousand distinct CDR3 sequences, 15% to 18% of which are singletons, and roughly 7.3% rests with the top ten. The sample comprised blood. The origin of the receptors is a woman younger than 45 with Graves' hyperthyroidism.

At least ten counts were recorded for this clonotype. This chain joins TRBV7-9 and TRBJ2-7; 14 bases match TRBD2. This CDR3 comprises 18 residues. V shed 5 bases and J 2 bases; nucleotides not matched to a gene: 11. Germline-derived CDR1 and CDR2 are SEHNR and FQNEAQ (reference sequence). CDR3 DNA sequence: TGTGCCAGCAGCCACGGACTAGCGGGAGGCTACACCCCCTACGAGCAGTACTTC. Its translation: CASSHGLAGGYTPYEQYF.

This clonotype was picked up a small number of times. The chain employs TRBV6-2 or TRBV6-3 and TRBJ2-6, with 9 bases identical to TRBD1. The CDR3 runs 17 residues. Unmatched junction bases numbered 8, after V lost 6 bases and J lost 2 bases. Germline CDR1 is MNHEY and CDR2 is SVGEGT. The CDR3 reads CASSEGQGVAGANVLTF. The CDR3 DNA follows: TGTGCCAGCAGCGAGGGACAGGGTGTAGCTGGGGCCAACGTCCTGACTTTC.

As to this clonotype: This may stem from a read error, because a much larger clone lies one nucleotide away. The chain joins TRBV6-2 or TRBV6-3 to TRBJ1-1, with D hard to call. Germline V gene sequence: CDR1 MNHEY, CDR2 SVGEGT. The CDR3 spans 14 residues. CDR3 in DNA: TGTGCCAGCACTGAGGCTGGACCGAACACTGGAGCTTTCTTT. Its translation is CASTEAGPNTGAFF.

This clonotype was recorded many times. In DNA form, the CDR3 reads TGTGCCAGCAGTGAAGGTCGACTAGCTGCTAGCACAGATACGCAGTATTTT. It yields the protein CASSEGRLAASTDTQYF. The chain carries TRBV6-1 and TRBJ2-3; 7 nucleotides line up with TRBD2. V gave up 1 base and J gave up 0 bases; unmatched junction bases: 7. CDR3 size: 17 residues. CDR1 and CDR2 (germline): MNHNS, SASEGT.

This clonotype was found a few times. The rearrangement joins TRBV28 to TRBJ1-4; a weak D match, TRBD1 (5 bases). This CDR3 has 14 residues. The germline gives CDR1 MDHEN, CDR2 SYDVKM. Deletions cut 5 bases from V and 10 bases from J, with 17 bases between. As DNA, the CDR3 is TGTGCCAGCAGTCCCGGGACTCTCGCGGGAAAACTGTTTTTT. Protein product: CASSPGTLAGKLFF.

This clonotype came up a few times. This rearrangement joins TRBV6-9 to TRBJ2-7; 9 positions agree with TRBD1. The CDR3 has 15 amino acids. Trimming cost V 2 bases and J 2 bases; bases outside gene matches: 4. Germline V gene lookup returns CDR1 MNHGY and CDR2 SVAAGI. The CDR3 loop is CASSYPDRGAYEQYF. CDR3 in DNA: TGTGCCAGCAGTTATCCGGACAGGGGAGCCTACGAGCAGTACTTC.

This clonotype was detected ten times or more. The chain links TRBV28 to TRBJ1-5; maybe TRBD1 (5 bases). The CDR3 totals 15 residues. The ends were cut back, 6 bases at V and 4 bases at J, with 16 bases in the middle. Per germline, CDR1 MDHEN and CDR2 SYDVKM. The CDR3 DNA follows: TGTGCCAGCAGCCGCTACGGACAAGGAAATCAGCCCCAGCATTTT. Its protein is CASSRYGQGNQPQHF. The full variable domain, in which reference TRBV28 and TRBJ1-5 provide the parts outside the CDR3, is DVKVTQSSRYLVKRTGEKVFLECVQDMDHENMFWYRQDPGLGLRLIYFSYDVKMKEKGDIPEGYSVSREKKERFSLILESASTNQTSMYLCASSRYGQGNQPQHFGDGTRLSIL.

The chain links TRBV19 to TRBJ1-5; D is undetermined. From germline, CDR1 is LNHDA and CDR2 SQIVND (reference sequence). Trimming removed 5 bases from V and 3 bases from J, with 14 bases in between. The CDR3 consists of 15 residues. CDR3 sequence: CASSDPGFPNQPQHF. In nucleotides, the CDR3 is TGTGCCAGTAGTGACCCCGGATTTCCCAATCAGCCCCAGCATTTT.

As for this clonotype: A much larger clone differs by one base, so this may be a read error. The chain couples TRBV18 to TRBJ2-1, with D possibly being TRBD2 (5 bases). CDR1 KGHSH and CDR2 LQKENI come from the germline V gene. This CDR3 comprises 15 residues. Written as DNA, the CDR3 is TGTGTCAGCTCGCCGACCAGCGGAGTCTACAATGAGCAGTTCTTC. This translates into CVSSPTSGVYNEQFF. The whole variable domain, filled in from reference TRBV18 and TRBJ2-1, reads NAGVMQNPRHLVRRRGQEARLRCSPMKGHSHVYWYRQLPEEGLKFMVYLQKENIIDESGMPKERFSAEFPKEGPSILRIQQVVRGDSAAYFCVSSPTSGVYNEQFFGPGTRLTVL.

V usage is TRBV19 and J usage is TRBJ1-1, with 7 bases fitting TRBD1. The J segment lost 7 bases and the V segment lost 5 bases, leaving 7 bases of the junction unmatched. Germline CDR1 LNHDA, CDR2 SQIVND (reference sequence). The CDR3 length is 13 residues. The CDR3 nucleotides are TGTGCCAGTAGTGTCGACAGGGTGGGTGAAGCTTTCTTT. It translates to CASSVDRVGEAFF.

This clonotype has ten or more counts. The chain uses TRBV7-2 and TRBJ2-7; possibly TRBD1 for D (7 bases). Germline values: CDR1 SGHTA, CDR2 FQGNSA. With 6 bases removed from V and 2 bases from J, the gap between germline ends came to 17 bases. This CDR3 has 15 residues. CDR3 amino acids: CASSRQPGGTYEQYF. The CDR3 DNA reads as TGTGCCAGCAGTAGACAGCCAGGGGGGACCTACGAGCAGTACTTC.

This clonotype has only a few counts. The chain couples TRBV4-1 to TRBJ2-1; 7 bases fit TRBD2. CDR1 MGHRA and CDR2 YSYEKL come from the germline V gene. There are 16 residues in the CDR3. The V and J ends lost 0 bases and 7 bases, in that order; junction bases with no gene match: 9. CDR3 bases: TGCGCCAGCAGCCAAGATCTCGGGCTAGCGGATAATGAGCAGTTCTTC. This codes for CASSQDLGLADNEQFF.

The sample holds many counts of this clonotype. The rearrangement links TRBV2 to TRBJ2-7; possibly TRBD2 for D (6 bases). V lost 6 bases, J lost 5 bases, and 8 bases lay in between. The germline CDR1 and CDR2 sequences are SNHLY and FYNNEI. The CDR3 is 11 residues long. CDR3 region: CASRGGNEQYF. In DNA form, the CDR3 reads TGTGCCAGCAGAGGAGGGAACGAGCAGTACTTC.

This clonotype turned up a few times. The CDR3, as DNA: TGCAGCGTTGTACAGGGGCTGGGGACCTACGAGCAGTACTTC. This codes for CSVVQGLGTYEQYF. This chain links TRBV29-1 with TRBJ2-7; 7 bases match TRBD1. CDR3 length: 14 amino acids. Per the germline V gene, CDR1 is SQVTM and CDR2 is ANQGSEA. V lost 4 bases and J lost 2; bases outside the gene matches: 8.

This chain uses TRBV3-1 with TRBJ2-7; TRBD2 matches 8 bases. The V segment lost 4 bases and the J segment 0 bases; nucleotides outside the gene matches: 14. CDR3 length equals 18 residues. The germline CDR1 and CDR2 sequences are LGHDT and YNNKEL (reference sequence). The CDR3, as DNA: TGTGCCAGCAGCCCATTAAATTTCGAGCGGGAGAGCTCCTACGAGCAGTACTTC. Its translation: CASSPLNFERESSYEQYF.

This clonotype came up many times. The chain has TRBV20-1 and TRBJ1-5, with 9 bases fitting TRBD1. Trimming took 0 bases from V and 5 from J; bases not matched to a gene: 8. The CDR3 is made up of 16 amino acids. CDR1 DFQATT and CDR2 SNEGSKA come from the germline V gene (reference sequence). The DNA of the CDR3 is TGCAGTGCTAGAGATCTTAGGGGGACAGGGTATCAGCCCCAGCATTTT. It specifies CSARDLRGTGYQPQHF.

This clonotype was seen many times. The V call is TRBV7-9, the J call TRBJ2-3; TRBD1 might be the D (6 bases). The CDR3 spans 15 residues. V lost 5 bases, J lost 0 bases, and 12 bases lay in between. The germline V gene has CDR1 SEHNR and CDR2 FQNEAQ (reference sequence). CDR3 sequence (DNA): TGTGCCAGCAGCCAAGGACAGACTAGCACAGATACGCAGTATTTT. Its protein is CASSQGQTSTDTQYF.

This clonotype was observed at least ten times. The chain couples TRBV28 to TRBJ2-7; 7 bases line up with TRBD1. With V trimmed by 6 bases and J by 2 bases, 7 bases remained unmatched. Germline V lookup: CDR1 MDHEN, CDR2 SYDVKM. The CDR3 spans 14 residues. CDR3 in DNA: TGTGCCAGCAGCTCCGGACAGGCCACCTACGAGCAGTACTTC. It codes for CASSSGQATYEQYF. Together with reference TRBV28 and TRBJ2-7, the CDR3 gives the full variable domain: DVKVTQSSRYLVKRTGEKVFLECVQDMDHENMFWYRQDPGLGLRLIYFSYDVKMKEKGDIPEGYSVSREKKERFSLILESASTNQTSMYLCASSSGQATYEQYFGPGTRLTVT.

There are many counts of this clonotype. This chain connects TRBV7-8 to TRBJ2-5, with 8 positions matching TRBD2. J lost 0 bases, V lost 5 bases, and 5 bases had no gene match. The CDR3 extends over 15 amino acids. Germline V gene sequence: CDR1 SGHVS, CDR2 FQNEAQ. The CDR3 protein is CASSPLAGYQETQYF. The CDR3 DNA reads as TGTGCCAGCAGCCCCTTAGCGGGATACCAAGAGACCCAGTACTTC.

The table lists this clonotype with many counts. The chain has TRBV11-2 and TRBJ2-3, with TRBD1 identical over 8 bases. The CDR3 has 15 amino acids. From germline, CDR1 is SGHAT and CDR2 FQNNGV. Trimming at V came to 4 bases and at J to 9 bases, leaving 12 bases not matched to a gene. CDR3 protein: CASSSGRQGMGTQYF. DNA for the CDR3: TGTGCCAGCAGCTCTGGGAGACAGGGGATGGGGACGCAGTATTTT.

The sample holds many counts of this clonotype. This chain connects TRBV11-3 to TRBJ2-1; no definite D call. V was trimmed by 0 bases and J by 5 bases, leaving 5 bases between them. This CDR3 region has 13 residues. The germline V gene has CDR1 SGHNT and CDR2 YENEEA. The chain's CDR3 is CASSLDWDNEQFF. The CDR3 bases are TGTGCCAGCAGCTTAGATTGGGACAATGAGCAGTTCTTC.

For this clonotype: This may stem from a read error, because a much larger clone lies one nucleotide away. This sequence joins TRBV6-2 or TRBV6-3 and TRBJ1-5; 7 bases line up with TRBD1. The germline CDR1 and CDR2 sequences are MNHEY and SVGEGT. CDR3 length: 14 amino acids. The CDR3: CASTRDSGSQHQHF. In DNA, the CDR3 is TGTGCCAGCACACGGGACAGTGGGAGCCAGCACCAGCATTTT.

This clonotype came up many times. J is TRBJ1-6 and V is TRBV15; possibly TRBD1 for D (6 bases). The CDR3 has 14 amino acids. Germline V lookup: CDR1 LNHNV, CDR2 YYDKDF (reference sequence). V lost 0 bases, J lost 10 bases, and 10 bases lay in between. The DNA of the CDR3 is TGTGCCACCAGCAGAGATGAGGGGGACTCACCCCTCCACTTT. Translation gives CATSRDEGDSPLHF.

This clonotype was picked up many times. V usage is TRBV12-5 and J usage is TRBJ2-1; D gene ambiguous. Germline CDR1 reads LGHNT; CDR2 reads FRNRAP. This CDR3 is 14 amino acids long. V gave up 5 bases and J gave up 9 bases, with 17 bases separating them. The CDR3 reads CASGVGRDLGEQFF. The DNA for the CDR3 is TGTGCTAGTGGTGTGGGCCGAGACCTTGGTGAGCAGTTCTTC.

This clonotype was counted ten times or more. The chain carries TRBV6-1 and TRBJ1-5; the D gene is possibly TRBD1 (6 bases). The CDR3 extends over 14 amino acids. CDR1 is MNHNS and CDR2 is SASEGT in the germline V gene. The V gene lost 6 bases and the J gene lost 5 bases, with 14 bases spanning the gap. The DNA of the CDR3 is TGTGCCAGCAGCTTAAACAGGGAGGATCAGCCCCAGCATTTT. It is translated as CASSLNREDQPQHF.

This rearrangement joins TRBV19 to TRBJ2-3; D is undetermined. Trimming shortened V by 5 bases and J by 0 bases, and 9 bases separated the two germline ends. In germline, CDR1 is LNHDA, CDR2 SQIVND (reference sequence). The CDR3 runs 14 residues. CDR3 protein: CASSLLRSTDTQYF. As DNA, the CDR3 is TGTGCCAGTAGTCTTTTGCGAAGCACAGATACGCAGTATTTT.

This clonotype showed up just a few times. This chain uses TRBV7-2 with TRBJ2-5; perhaps TRBD1 as D (6 bases). V gave up 1 base and J gave up 3 bases, with 6 bases separating them. The CDR3 totals 13 residues. The germline V gene has CDR1 SGHTA and CDR2 FQGNSA. The CDR3 here is CASSLGDKETQYF. The CDR3 DNA is TGTGCCAGCAGCTTAGGGGACAAAGAGACCCAGTACTTC.

This clonotype was recorded at least ten times. The chain employs TRBV30 and TRBJ2-5, with D possibly matching TRBD1 (5 bases). V lost 0 bases and J 5 bases, leaving 7 bases between the germline ends. The V gene's germline CDR1 is GTSNPN and CDR2 SVGIG (reference sequence). The CDR3 length is 12 residues. The CDR3 protein is CAWSVKGETQYF. In nucleotides, the CDR3 is TGTGCCTGGAGTGTAAAGGGGGAGACCCAGTACTTC. Together with reference TRBV30 and TRBJ2-5, the CDR3 gives the full variable domain: SQTIHQWPATLVQPVGSPLSLECTVEGTSNPNLYWYRQAAGRGLQLLFYSVGIGQISSEVPQNLSASRPQDRQFILSSKKLLLSDSGFYLCAWSVKGETQYFGPGTRLLVL.

This clonotype appeared many times. The chain has TRBV6-2 or TRBV6-3 and TRBJ2-1, with D possibly matching TRBD1 (5 bases). V lost 6 bases, J lost 9 bases, and 21 bases lay in between. CDR3 size: 15 residues. Looked up from germline, CDR1 is MNHEY and CDR2 is SVGEGT. In DNA, the CDR3 is TGTGCCAGCAGCCTGACGGGCCAGGGTCTAGGTGAGCAGTTCTTC. This encodes CASSLTGQGLGEQFF.

This clonotype has more than one count but fewer than ten. The DNA for the CDR3 is TGTGCCAGTAGTATGGGGTGGCTAGGTAACCCCGGGGAGCTGTTTTTT. This sequence encodes CASSMGWLGNPGELFF. The J gene is TRBJ2-2, the V gene TRBV19; no reliable D call. Germline V lookup: CDR1 LNHDA, CDR2 SQIVND (reference sequence). The V end was cut by 3 bases, the J end by 6 bases, with 17 bases between. The CDR3 extends over 16 amino acids.